Listed here are 30 T cell receptor beta chains from one sample, sequenced in a study of blood T cell repertoires in COVID-19. The table came from immunoSEQ multiplex PCR; TCRdb's copy has only in-frame clones and leaves some out. The sample lists approximately 260,000 clones; over 80% were seen once. Material: peripheral blood. These receptors all come from a woman aged 40 to 49 with acute or convalescent COVID-19.

The V and J genes are TRBV1 and TRBJ1-1; the D call TRBD1 from the table was never checked on the DNA. TRBV1 constitutes a pseudogene. The CDR3 runs 14 residues. In DNA form, the CDR3 reads TGCACCAGCAGCCCCCTGCACAAAATCACTGAAGCTTTCTTT. Translating it yields CTSSPLHKITEAFF.

This clone showed up just a few times. The chain has TRBV21-1 and TRBJ1-5; the D call of TRBD1 is as the table states it, not checked on the DNA. TRBV21-1 is shown as a pseudogene. This CDR3 spans 17 amino acids. CDR3 in amino acids: CASSIYTRTGHNQPQHF. CDR3 in DNA: TGTGCCAGCAGCATATATACTAGGACAGGACACAATCAGCCCCAGCATTTT.

This chain connects TRBV5-6 to TRBJ2-5; tentatively, D is TRBD1 (6 bases). Trimming removed 0 bases from V and 7 bases from J, with 10 bases in between. Per the germline V gene, CDR1 is SGHDT and CDR2 is YYEEEE. This CDR3 region has 13 residues. CDR3 nucleotide sequence: TGTGCCAGCAGCTTGGGCAGGGGCCGGACCCAGTACTTC. Translating it yields CASSLGRGRTQYF.

V usage is TRBV7-2 and J usage is TRBJ1-4; 7 bases fit TRBD1. In germline, CDR1 is SGHTA, CDR2 FQGNSA. The CDR3 totals 17 residues. Trimming at V came to 3 bases and at J to 5 bases, leaving 12 bases not matched to a gene. CDR3 DNA: TGTGCCAGCAGCTTCTCGCTTGGGACAGCAATAAATGAAAAACTGTTTTTT. Protein: CASSFSLGTAINEKLFF.

This chain uses TRBV4-2 with TRBJ2-3; 8 bases agree with TRBD2. The J segment lost 0 bases and the V segment lost 6 bases, leaving 11 bases of the junction unmatched. Per the germline V gene, CDR1 is LGHNA and CDR2 is YNFKEQ. The CDR3 contains 17 residues. CDR3 bases: TGTGCCAGCAGTCGAGTTAGCGGGGTCGTAAGCACAGATACGCAGTATTTT. As protein: CASSRVSGVVSTDTQYF.

The rearrangement uses TRBV20-1 and TRBJ1-1; D remains unclear. CDR3 size: 11 residues. V lost 6 bases and J 3 bases, leaving 8 bases between the germline ends. CDR1 is DFQATT, CDR2 SNEGSKA, per germline (reference sequence). As DNA, the CDR3 is TGCAGTGCCCCCCGGGACACTGAAGCTTTCTTT. This translates into CSAPRDTEAFF.

The V and J genes are TRBV9 and TRBJ1-1; possibly TRBD1 for D (6 bases). CDR1 is SGDLS, CDR2 YYNGEE, per germline. Trimming removed 1 base from V and 2 bases from J, with 9 bases in between. The length of the CDR3 is 14 residues. CDR3 in amino acids: CASSVLGGNTEAFF. The CDR3 DNA reads TGTGCCAGCAGCGTACTAGGGGGTAACACTGAAGCTTTCTTT.

The table lists this clone with a count of one. The J gene is TRBJ1-4, the V gene TRBV2; D may be TRBD1 (5 bases). CDR3 length: 16 amino acids. Trimming removed 5 bases at V and 1 base at J, with 14 bases between. CDR1 and CDR2 (germline): SNHLY, FYNNEI. The CDR3 is CASSLVLGVTNEKLFF. In DNA, the CDR3 is TGTGCCAGCAGTCTGGTCTTAGGGGTAACTAATGAAAAACTGTTTTTT.

The chain joins TRBV4-2 to TRBJ2-3; 15 positions agree with TRBD2. This CDR3 is built from 18 residues. From germline, CDR1 is LGHNA and CDR2 YNFKEQ. With 2 bases clipped from V and 5 bases from J, the junction kept 8 bases outside the gene matches. CDR3 protein: CASSQPGLAGGLRDTQYF. CDR3 sequence (DNA): TGTGCCAGCAGCCAACCGGGACTAGCGGGGGGTTTAAGAGATACGCAGTATTTT.

This clone was seen many times. The chain has TRBV2 and TRBJ2-7, with 7 bases aligning to TRBD2. After removal of 4 bases from V and 4 bases from J, the junction contained 4 bases not matched to a gene. The CDR3 totals 13 residues. Germline values: CDR1 SNHLY, CDR2 FYNNEI. CDR3 DNA sequence: TGTGCCAGCAGTGTGGGGAGGGGTTACGAGCAGTACGTC. Protein: CASSVGRGYEQYV.

The J gene is TRBJ1-1, the V gene TRBV18, with 9 bases identical to TRBD1. CDR3 size: 15 residues. The V gene end was trimmed by 6 bases and the J gene end by 1 base; junction bases not matched to a gene: 6. Germline CDR1 KGHSH, CDR2 LQKENI. CDR3 amino acids: CASSLGTGRNTEAFF. The CDR3 DNA sequence: TGTGCCAGCTCCCTCGGGACAGGGCGGAACACTGAAGCTTTCTTT.

The V gene is TRBV2, the J gene TRBJ1-3; tentatively, D is TRBD1 (5 bases). Trimming cost V 5 bases and J 3 bases, with 17 bases left between them. This CDR3 region has 16 residues. Germline assignment: CDR1 SNHLY and CDR2 FYNNEI. CDR3 DNA sequence: TGTGCCAGCAGTCCCGGTGGGGAGGGACGTGGAAACACCATATATTTT. Protein sequence: CASSPGGEGRGNTIYF.

This clone was detected only once. In this CDR3 the conserved last residue, phenylalanine or tryptophan, is missing, so a read error is likely. Because the CDR3's place on the DNA is in doubt, the DNA is left out and the CDR3 is given as listed by TCRdb. V gene TRBV12-3 or TRBV12-4 combines with J gene TRBJ1-1; the D call of TRBD1 is as the table states it, not checked on the DNA. The CDR3 length equals 11 residues, ends included. CDR3: CASSLGPDIQI.

The genes are TRBV4-1 and TRBJ1-1, with TRBD1 matching over 8 bases. Germline V gene lookup returns CDR1 MGHRA and CDR2 YSYEKL. This CDR3 has 14 residues. Unmatched junction bases numbered 3, after V lost 1 base and J lost 5 bases. The CDR3 reads CASSQARGQTEAFF. The CDR3 nucleotides are TGCGCCAGCAGCCAAGCCAGGGGGCAAACTGAAGCTTTCTTT.

The chain has TRBV7-2 and TRBJ2-3; 7 bases fit TRBD1. After removal of 5 bases from V and 2 bases from J, the junction contained 13 bases not matched to a gene. Germline assignment: CDR1 SGHTA and CDR2 FQGNSA. CDR3 length: 17 residues. For the CDR3, the DNA is TGTGCCAGCAGCATTCGACAGGGCGGCTGGGACACAGATACGCAGTATTTT. It translates to CASSIRQGGWDTDTQYF.

V usage is TRBV27 and J usage is TRBJ2-6; D is perhaps TRBD2 (5 bases). Germline V gene data show CDR1 as MNHEY and CDR2 as SMNVEV (reference sequence). Trimming cost V 6 bases and J 4 bases, with 22 bases left between them. This CDR3 is 18 amino acids long. The CDR3 nucleotides are TGTGCCAGCAGGGAGCGGCCCGCCCAGTCGGGAGGGGCCAACGTCCTGACTTTC. Protein sequence: CASRERPAQSGGANVLTF.

This sequence joins TRBV3-1 (or the pseudogene TRBV3-2) and TRBJ1-5; D unresolved. Germline CDR1 and CDR2: LGHDT and YNNKEL (reference sequence). Trimming removed 5 bases at V and 5 bases at J, with 7 bases between. The CDR3 contains 12 residues. CDR3 DNA: TGTGCCAGCAGCTGGAGGGATCAGCCCCAGCATTTT. Its protein product is CASSWRDQPQHF.

The V and J genes are TRBV4-1 and TRBJ1-2; D gene uncertain. Germline CDR1 MGHRA, CDR2 YSYEKL. V shed 1 base and J shed 2 bases, with 8 bases lying between them. CDR3 length: 14 residues. CDR3 amino acids: CASSQVRVNYGYTF. CDR3 coding DNA: TGCGCCAGCAGCCAAGTACGGGTAAACTATGGCTACACCTTC.

CDR3 sequence reads: CASSPPGQLSGYGYTF. CDR3 in DNA: TGTGCCAGCAGCCCACCGGGACAGCTTTCTGGCTATGGCTACACCTTC. The chain has TRBV7-9 and TRBJ1-2; 7 bases are a match to TRBD1. Germline-derived CDR1 and CDR2 are SEHNR and FQNEAQ (reference sequence). The J segment lost 4 bases and the V segment lost 5 bases, leaving 13 bases of the junction unmatched. The CDR3 runs to 16 residues.

V usage is TRBV5-6 and J usage is TRBJ1-5; the match to TRBD1 covers 11 bases. This CDR3 spans 14 amino acids. Germline trimming cut 3 bases from V and 5 bases from J; bases unmatched to any gene: 1. Germline values: CDR1 SGHDT, CDR2 YYEEEE. The CDR3: CASSWGQGDQPQHF. For the CDR3, the DNA is TGTGCCAGCAGCTGGGGACAGGGGGATCAGCCCCAGCATTTT.

This chain connects TRBV5-1 to TRBJ2-7; 8 bases map to TRBD2. CDR1 and CDR2 (germline): SGHRS, YFSETQ. This CDR3 is 16 amino acids long. The CDR3 DNA follows: TGCCCCCGCAGCCTCGGGGGGGGGCCACTGGCAAACGAGCAGTACGTC. Its translation: CPRSLGGGPLANEQYV.

J is TRBJ1-1 and V is TRBV6-5; D ambiguous. This CDR3 spans 13 amino acids. Germline CDR1 reads MNHEY; CDR2 reads SVGAGI. V lost 6 bases, J lost 12 bases, and 20 bases lay in between. The CDR3 region is CASSPHNILITFF. The DNA of the CDR3 is TGTGCCAGCAGCCCCCATAACATCCTGATAACTTTCTTT.

This rearrangement joins TRBV9 to TRBJ1-1; D is undetermined. CDR1 is SGDLS, CDR2 YYNGEE, per germline. V shed 0 bases and J shed 6 bases, with 9 bases lying between them. The CDR3 covers 13 residues. CDR3 region: CASSVAAVAEAFF. The CDR3 DNA is TGTGCCAGCAGCGTAGCCGCGGTCGCTGAAGCTTTCTTT.

The chain uses TRBV10-2 and TRBJ2-7; D is ambiguous. Germline CDR1 reads WSHSY; CDR2 reads SAAADI. The CDR3 runs 13 residues. V was trimmed by 0 bases and J by 6 bases, leaving 9 bases between them. Here the CDR3 DNA reads TGCGCCAGCAGTGAGTCGCCATCCGGCGAGCAGTACGTC. It yields the protein CASSESPSGEQYV.

The V and J genes are TRBV5-5 and TRBJ2-7, with TRBD1 matching 7 bases. Germline values: CDR1 SGHKS, CDR2 YYEKEE (reference sequence). The CDR3 totals 15 residues. J lost 1 base, V lost 0 bases, and 4 bases had no gene match. The CDR3 loop is CASSLATGPSYEQYV. The CDR3 region has the DNA TGTGCCAGCAGCTTGGCGACAGGGCCGTCCTACGAGCAGTACGTC.

This clone was seen just once. This rearrangement joins TRBV4-1 to TRBJ2-6; 7 bases are shared with TRBD1. The CDR3 runs to 16 residues. The germline V gene has CDR1 MGHRA and CDR2 YSYEKL. Trimming at V came to 3 bases and at J to 2 bases, leaving 4 bases not matched to a gene. CDR3 DNA: TGCGCCAGCAGCCAGATGCAGGGGGCTGGGGCCAACGTCCTGACTTTC. As protein: CASSQMQGAGANVLTF.

This sequence joins TRBV6-6 and TRBJ2-2, with 9 nucleotides matching TRBD1. The CDR3 consists of 14 residues. Germline trimming cut 6 bases from V and 5 bases from J; bases unmatched to any gene: 4. Germline V gene lookup returns CDR1 MNHNY and CDR2 SVGAGI (reference sequence). This CDR3 is CASSPGQGTGELFF. The CDR3 DNA reads TGTGCCAGCAGCCCGGGACAGGGAACCGGGGAGCTGTTTTTT.

V usage is TRBV5-1 and J usage is TRBJ1-5; D ambiguous. Germline V gives CDR1 SGHRS, CDR2 YFSETQ. The CDR3 has 14 amino acids. The V end lost 0 bases, the J end lost 5 bases, and 9 bases lay between the germline ends. The CDR3 spells CASSLGGMDQPQHF. For the CDR3, the DNA is TGCGCCAGCAGCTTGGGAGGGATGGATCAGCCCCAGCATTTT.

This clone appeared a single time. The rearrangement joins TRBV7-3 to TRBJ2-2; D is uncertain. The V and J ends lost 5 bases and 0 bases respectively, with 7 bases between them. The CDR3 spans 14 residues. The germline V gene has CDR1 SGHTA and CDR2 FQGTGA. The CDR3 bases are TGTGCCAGCAGCACCACTACGAACACCGGGGAGCTGTTTTTT. This translates into CASSTTTNTGELFF. Variable domain in full (rest from reference TRBV7-3 and TRBJ2-2): GAGVSQTPSNKVTEKGKYVELRCDPISGHTALYWYRQSLGQGPEFLIYFQGTGAADDSGLPNDRFFAVRPEGSVSTLKIQRTERGDSAVYLCASSTTTNTGELFFGEGSRLTVL.

The gene calls are TRBV30 and TRBJ2-2; 7 nucleotides line up with TRBD2. The CDR3 covers 13 residues. V shed 2 bases and J 6 bases; nucleotides not matched to a gene: 3. Per germline, CDR1 GTSNPN and CDR2 SVGIG (reference sequence). The DNA of the CDR3 is TGTGCCTGGAGTAGCGGGGACGCCGGGGAGCTGTTTTTT. This encodes CAWSSGDAGELFF.